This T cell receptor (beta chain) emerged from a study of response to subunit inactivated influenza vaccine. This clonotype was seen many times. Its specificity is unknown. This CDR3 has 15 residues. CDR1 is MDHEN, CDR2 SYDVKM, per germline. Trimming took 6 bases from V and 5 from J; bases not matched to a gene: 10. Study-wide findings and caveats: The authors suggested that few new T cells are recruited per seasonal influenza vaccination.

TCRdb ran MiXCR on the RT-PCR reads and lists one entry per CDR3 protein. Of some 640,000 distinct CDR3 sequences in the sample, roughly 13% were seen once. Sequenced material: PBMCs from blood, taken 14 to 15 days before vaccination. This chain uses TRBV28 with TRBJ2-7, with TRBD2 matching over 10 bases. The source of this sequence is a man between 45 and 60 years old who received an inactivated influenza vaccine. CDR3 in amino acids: CASRKAGGPIDEQYF. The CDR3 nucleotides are TGTGCCAGCAGGAAAGCGGGAGGGCCGATCGACGAGCAGTACTTC.